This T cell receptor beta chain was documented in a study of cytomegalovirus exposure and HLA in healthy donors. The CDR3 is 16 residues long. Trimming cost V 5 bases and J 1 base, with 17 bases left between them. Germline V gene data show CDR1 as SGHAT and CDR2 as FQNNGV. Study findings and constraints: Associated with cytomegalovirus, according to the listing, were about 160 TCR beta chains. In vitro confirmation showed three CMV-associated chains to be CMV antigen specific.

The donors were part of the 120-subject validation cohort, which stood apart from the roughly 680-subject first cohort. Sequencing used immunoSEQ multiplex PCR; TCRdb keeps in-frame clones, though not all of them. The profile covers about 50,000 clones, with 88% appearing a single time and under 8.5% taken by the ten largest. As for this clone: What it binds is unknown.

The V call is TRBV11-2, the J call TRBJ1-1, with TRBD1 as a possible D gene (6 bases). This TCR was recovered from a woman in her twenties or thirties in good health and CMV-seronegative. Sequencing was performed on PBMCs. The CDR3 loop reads CASSEDSGLGNTEAFF. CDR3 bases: TGTGCCAGCAGCGAGGACAGTGGATTGGGGAACACTGAAGCTTTCTTT. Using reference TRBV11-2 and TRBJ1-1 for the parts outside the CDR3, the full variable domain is EAGVAQSPRYKIIEKRQSVAFWCNPISGHATLYWYQQILGQGPKLLIQFQNNGVVDDSQLPKDRFSAERLKGVDSTLKIQPAKLEDSAVYLCASSEDSGLGNTEAFFGQGTRLTVV.